This T cell receptor beta chain was observed in a study of control samples from healthy donors and cancer patients. The CDR3 consists of 14 residues. After removal of 4 bases from V and 4 bases from J, the junction contained 4 bases not matched to a gene. Germline values: CDR1 SQVTM, CDR2 ANQGSEA. Clones were read by immunoSEQ multiplex PCR, and TCRdb kept only the in-frame ones, dropping some. The sample carries about 86,000 clones, 85% to 90% recorded once. This sequence was found in a woman in her forties or fifties with colorectal cancer. The source material was PBMCs. The chain has TRBV29-1 and TRBJ2-2; 9 nucleotides line up with TRBD1. Here the CDR3 reads CSVVTGGITGELFF. The DNA for the CDR3 is TGCAGCGTTGTAACAGGGGGCATCACCGGGGAGCTGTTTTTT.